This T cell receptor (beta chain) derives from a study of blood T cell repertoires in COVID-19. Study context: The United States, Italy and Spain provided the acute and convalescent COVID-19 samples.

The method was immunoSEQ multiplex PCR; TCRdb's version includes in-frame clones alone and lacks a portion of them. The sample lists fewer than 700,000 clones; around nine tenths were seen once. The CDR3 spans 15 residues. Germline lookup yields CDR1 KGHDR and CDR2 SFDVKD. V trimming: 9 bases; J trimming: 0 bases; junction bases outside the gene matches: 10. This clone was recorded once. The clonotype comes from a woman aged 45 to 65 with COVID-19, enrolled during active disease. Sequencing was performed on peripheral blood. The gene calls are TRBV24-1 and TRBJ2-7; 7 bases fit TRBD1. The CDR3 DNA follows: TGTGCCACCCTTACCGACAGGGAGAGCTCCTACGAGCAGTACTTC. Translating gives CATLTDRESSYEQYF.